What follows are 2 T cell receptor beta chains derived from one specimen sequenced in a study of CD8 T cells in Susac syndrome. Reverse transcription of roughly 0.45 to 1 ug RNA was performed with random hexamers. Each CDR3 protein is one row after TCRdb ran MiXCR on the immunoSEQ multiplex PCR reads. This sample has about 140,000 distinct CDR3 sequences, with around 93% found just once. Sequencing input: CD4+ T cells from PBMCs. The receptors here all came from a human donor with Susac syndrome.

V gene TRBV25-1 combines with J gene TRBJ2-1; no clear D gene. Trimming removed 1 base from V and 4 bases from J, with 11 bases in between. CDR1 and CDR2 from the germline V gene are MGHDK and SYGVNS. This CDR3 region has 15 residues. For the CDR3, the DNA is TGTGCCAGCAGTGAATCCTTCCCCGGATACAATGAGCAGTTCTTC. It yields the protein CASSESFPGYNEQFF.

This sequence joins TRBV30 and TRBJ2-7, with TRBD1 as a possible D gene (6 bases). V lost 6 bases and J lost 6, with 18 bases in between. This CDR3 has 13 residues. The germline V gene has CDR1 GTSNPN and CDR2 SVGIG (reference sequence). Written as DNA, the CDR3 is TGTGCCTGCAGGGGCCAGACTGTAGGCGAGCAGTACTTC. This translates into CACRGQTVGEQYF.